The clone carrying this TCR beta chain was seen once. Its antigen is unknown. CDR1 MNHEY and CDR2 SMNVEV come from the germline V gene (reference sequence). V lost 2 bases to trimming and J lost 4 bases, with 9 bases between them. CDR3 size: 13 residues. Specified time point: cycle 4 day 1 (C4D1), after more than five weeks of nivolumab. Exposure to brentuximab vedotin varied, and each patient had relapsed following autologous stem cell transplantation. Responses achieved at best were complete response, partial response or progressive disease. This entry comes from a study of PD-1 blockade in classical Hodgkin lymphoma. Clones were sequenced by immunoSEQ multiplex PCR, and TCRdb holds only the in-frame ones, with some missing. The data show approximately 52,000 clones, with roughly 86% seen just once and approximately 7% held by the top ten. The study, taken as a whole, reports: Whereas CD4+ TCR diversity had risen significantly by C4D1, CD8+ TCR diversity had not. Before treatment, complete responders showed about the same diversity as newly diagnosed patients. Patients starting nivolumab under 1 year after ASCT were excluded.

Sample: peripheral blood mononuclear cells (PBMCs), taken before the fourth cycle of nivolumab. The genes are TRBV27 and TRBJ2-7; the D gene is possibly TRBD2 (5 bases). This sequence originates from a human donor with classical Hodgkin lymphoma. CDR3 residues: CASSLRGGYEQYF. The CDR3 coding sequence is TGTGCCAGCAGTTTACGGGGTGGTTACGAGCAGTACTTC.